This T cell receptor (beta chain) was captured by sequencing in a study of metastatic and nonmetastatic thyroid tumors. This CDR3 has 12 amino acids. In germline, CDR1 is DFQATT, CDR2 SNEGSKA (reference sequence). Deletions cut 3 bases from V and 5 bases from J, with 11 bases between. TCRdb used MiXCR to call clones anew from the PCR reads. The table lists approximately 4,200 clones, 30% to 40% of them singletons, with roughly 14% in the top ten. Details on this clone: Its specificity is unknown.

Until they underwent thyroid surgery, no patient had received any treatment. Study-wide results and limits: TCR beta diversity was reportedly significantly higher in malignant thyroid tumors than benign nodules, in blood and tumor.

V is TRBV20-1 and J is TRBJ2-7; D may be TRBD2 (6 bases). The sequenced sample was adjacent normal tissue. The receptor was isolated from a female donor with papillary thyroid cancer or a benign thyroid nodule (not recorded which). Some clones in this sample may be carry-over from other donors' samples. In nucleotides, the CDR3 is TGCAGTGCTAGCACGGGAGTGGACGAGCAGTACTTC. It is translated as CSASTGVDEQYF.